The next 19 T cell receptor beta chains were all read from a single sample in a study of OX40 agonist ivuxolimab in advanced cancers. The protocol was immunoSEQ multiplex PCR, while the TCRdb copy is restricted to in-frame clones and leaves out a portion. The sample has roughly 80,000 clones, over 75% seen once. Sequenced material: CD4+ or CD8+ T cells sorted from blood, taken in a trial of the OX40 agonist ivuxolimab. Receptor source: an adult with an advanced solid tumor such as melanoma, head and neck, liver or kidney cancer.

The rearrangement uses TRBV11-2 and TRBJ1-6; 7 bases align to TRBD1. The CDR3 runs to 16 residues. Germline CDR1 reads SGHAT; CDR2 reads FQNNGV. V gave up 6 bases and J gave up 5 bases; unmatched junction bases: 10. The CDR3 protein is CASRRLLQGDNSPLHF. As DNA, the CDR3 is TGTGCCAGCAGACGATTGCTTCAGGGGGATAATTCACCCCTCCACTTT.

This sequence joins TRBV30 and TRBJ2-3; TRBD2 matches at 8 bases. V lost 1 base to trimming and J lost 1 base; unmatched junction nucleotides: 7. This CDR3 region has 16 residues. CDR1 GTSNPN and CDR2 SVGIG come from the germline V gene (reference sequence). The CDR3 nucleotides read TGTGCCTGGAGTGCTGTTGAGACTAGCGGCACAGATACGCAGTATTTT. Translating it yields CAWSAVETSGTDTQYF.

The chain couples TRBV15 to TRBJ2-7; D is unclear. The germline V gene encodes CDR1 LNHNV and CDR2 YYDKDF (reference sequence). V was trimmed by 0 bases and J by 5 bases, leaving 11 bases between them. The CDR3 consists of 14 residues. The CDR3 DNA is TGTGCCACCAGCAGAGATGATATGGGGAACGAGCAGTACTTC. Amino acids: CATSRDDMGNEQYF.

This clone was recorded once. The chain carries TRBV4-1 and TRBJ2-7; D is unresolved. CDR1 and CDR2 (germline): MGHRA, YSYEKL. Trimming cost V 4 bases and J 2 bases, with 18 bases left between them. The CDR3 sequence is 16 residues long. The CDR3 DNA follows: TGCGCCAGCAGCCTTTTCCATGTCACGGGTACCTACGAGCAGTACTTC. Translation gives CASSLFHVTGTYEQYF.

The chain combines TRBV6-5 with TRBJ2-1; tentative D call: TRBD1 (5 bases). The CDR3 runs 10 residues. V was trimmed by 8 bases and J by 9 bases, leaving 8 bases between them. Germline V CDR1 and CDR2: MNHEY, SVGAGI. The CDR3 DNA is TGTGCCAGCGGGGCCTTTGAGCAGTTCTTC. It specifies CASGAFEQFF.

This chain uses TRBV6-1 with TRBJ1-5; D is ambiguous. Trimming removed 5 bases from V and 6 bases from J, with 8 bases in between. The V gene's germline CDR1 is MNHNS and CDR2 SASEGT. The CDR3 runs to 12 residues. The DNA for the CDR3 is TGTGCCAGCAGTTTTGGGTCTCAGCCCCAGCATTTT. Translated, it gives CASSFGSQPQHF.

The CDR3 region has the DNA TGTGCCACCAGCAGAAGACAGGGGAGCGCAGATACGCAGTATTTT. Protein: CATSRRQGSADTQYF. The genes are TRBV15 and TRBJ2-3, with 8 bases lining up with TRBD1. Germline V gene sequence: CDR1 LNHNV, CDR2 YYDKDF (reference sequence). The CDR3 sequence is 15 residues long. Germline trimming cut 2 bases from V and 4 bases from J; bases unmatched to any gene: 5.

The chain links TRBV9 to TRBJ2-1; 11 nucleotides align to TRBD2. The CDR3 contains 20 residues. Unmatched junction bases numbered 19, after V lost 4 bases and J lost 4 bases. Per the germline V gene, CDR1 is SGDLS and CDR2 is YYNGEE. The CDR3 DNA reads TGTGCCAGCAGCCCCCCCCGTAGCGGGAGGGCAACAACCCCTTACAATGAGCAGTTCTTC. This gives the protein CASSPPRSGRATTPYNEQFF.

The chain couples TRBV30 to TRBJ1-1; D unresolved. V was shortened by 2 bases and J by 5 bases, with 15 bases between the two germline ends. The CDR3 spans 14 residues. Germline V lookup: CDR1 GTSNPN, CDR2 SVGIG (reference sequence). The CDR3 sequence: CAWSRTLRRTEAFF. The CDR3 DNA is TGTGCCTGGAGTCGCACCCTCCGGCGAACTGAAGCTTTCTTT.

The V call is TRBV5-8, the J call TRBJ1-4, with 9 bases identical to TRBD1. The germline V gene encodes CDR1 SGHTS and CDR2 YDEGEE. The J segment lost 5 bases and the V segment lost 4 bases, leaving 3 bases of the junction unmatched. CDR3 size: 14 residues. The CDR3 reads CASSPGQGNEKLFF. DNA for the CDR3: TGTGCCAGCAGCCCTGGACAGGGGAATGAAAAACTGTTTTTT. Together with reference TRBV5-8 and TRBJ1-4, the CDR3 gives the full variable domain: EAGVTQSPTHLIKTRGQQATLRCSPISGHTSVYWYQQALGLGLQFLLWYDEGEERNRGNFPPRFSGRQFPNYSSELNVNALELEDSALYLCASSPGQGNEKLFFGSGTQLSVL.

The J gene is TRBJ1-5, the V gene TRBV5-6, with unresolved D. The CDR3 has 13 amino acids. Trimming removed 2 bases at V and 4 bases at J, with 7 bases between. The germline V gene encodes CDR1 SGHDT and CDR2 YYEEEE. CDR3 nucleotide sequence: TGTGCCAGCAGCTTACGAGGAAATCAGCCCCAGCATTTT. It encodes CASSLRGNQPQHF.

V usage is TRBV25-1 and J usage is TRBJ2-3; 16 bases align to TRBD2. V lost 6 bases and J lost 1; bases outside the gene matches: 1. The CDR3 sequence is 16 residues long. CDR1 and CDR2 from the germline V gene are MGHDK and SYGVNS. Here the CDR3 DNA reads TGTGCCAGCAGAGGGACTAGCGGGGGGGGCACAGATACGCAGTATTTT. This encodes CASRGTSGGGTDTQYF.

This chain connects TRBV27 to TRBJ1-1; D perhaps matches TRBD1 (6 bases). Trimming cost V 5 bases and J 1 base, with 20 bases left between them. CDR1 is MNHEY and CDR2 is SMNVEV in the germline V gene (reference sequence). The CDR3 has 17 residues. CDR3 DNA: TGTGCCAGCAGTCTCAGCATGGGGGCCCTAACGAACACTGAAGCTTTCTTT. Translating gives CASSLSMGALTNTEAFF.

This rearrangement joins TRBV27 to TRBJ1-6; weak D call: TRBD1 (6 bases). V was cut by 3 bases and J by 3 bases, with 9 bases left in between. Per germline, CDR1 MNHEY and CDR2 SMNVEV (reference sequence). CDR3 size: 15 residues. DNA for the CDR3: TGTGCCAGCAGTTTTACAGGGCTCTATAATTCACCCCTCCACTTT. Its protein is CASSFTGLYNSPLHF.

The chain combines TRBV28 with TRBJ1-2; D is possibly TRBD1 (6 bases). Trimming cost V 7 bases and J 5 bases, with 20 bases left between them. The CDR3 spans 15 residues. The germline gives CDR1 MDHEN, CDR2 SYDVKM. The CDR3 coding sequence is TGTGCCAGCACTCCTGGGTCCCGAGGGGGTTATGGCTACACCTTC. It yields the protein CASTPGSRGGYGYTF.

Written as DNA, the CDR3 is TGTGCCAGCAGCTTAGCCCCCCCGCTGGGGGGCAATGAGCAGTTCTTC. As protein: CASSLAPPLGGNEQFF. The V call is TRBV7-2, the J call TRBJ2-1, with TRBD2 as a possible D gene (6 bases). The CDR3 contains 16 residues. V was cut by 0 bases and J by 6 bases, with 15 bases left in between. Germline CDR1 reads SGHTA; CDR2 reads FQGNSA.

About this clone: The identical CDR3 is also encoded by other nucleotide sequences in the sample. This chain links TRBV5-1 with TRBJ2-3; D call uncertain. Germline values: CDR1 SGHRS, CDR2 YFSETQ. Trimming pared 0 bases from V and 0 bases from J, leaving 8 bases between. This CDR3 region has 15 residues. The CDR3 sequence is CASSLVSASTDTQYF. The CDR3 bases are TGCGCCAGCAGCTTGGTGTCGGCGAGCACAGATACGCAGTATTTT.

The chain is built from TRBV6-1 and TRBJ1-5; D is perhaps TRBD1 (5 bases). There are 15 residues in the CDR3. V lost 5 bases and J 4 bases, leaving 15 bases between the germline ends. Germline CDR1 MNHNS, CDR2 SASEGT. The CDR3 DNA reads as TGTGCCAGCAGTCAACGGGACCCCGCAAATCAGCCCCAGCATTTT. Its translation is CASSQRDPANQPQHF.

For the CDR3, the DNA is TGCGCCAGCAGCTGGACAGGTACTATGAGGGGGGCCAACGTCCTGACTTTC. Its protein product is CASSWTGTMRGANVLTF. The chain links TRBV5-1 to TRBJ2-6, with 7 bases that match TRBD1. This CDR3 spans 17 amino acids. CDR1 is SGHRS and CDR2 is YFSETQ in the germline V gene. V shed 3 bases, J shed 4 bases, and the junction held 10 bases outside the gene matches. The full variable domain, rest sourced from reference TRBV5-1 and TRBJ2-6, is KAGVTQTPRYLIKTRGQQVTLSCSPISGHRSVSWYQQTPGQGLQFLFEYFSETQRNKGNFPGRFSGRQFSNSRSEMNVSTLELGDSALYLCASSWTGTMRGANVLTFGAGSRLTVL.